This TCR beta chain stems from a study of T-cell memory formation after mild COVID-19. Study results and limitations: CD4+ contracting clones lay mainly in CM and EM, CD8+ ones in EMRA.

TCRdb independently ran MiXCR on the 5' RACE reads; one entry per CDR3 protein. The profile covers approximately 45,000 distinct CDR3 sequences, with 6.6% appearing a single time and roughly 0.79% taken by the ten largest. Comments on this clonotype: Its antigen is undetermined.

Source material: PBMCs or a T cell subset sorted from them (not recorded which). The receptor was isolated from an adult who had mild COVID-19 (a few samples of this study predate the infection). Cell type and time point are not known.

CDR3 region: CSVGDRTGNTIYF. DNA for the CDR3: TGCAGCGTTGGGGACAGGACCGGAAACACCATATATTTT. The gene calls are TRBV29-1 and TRBJ1-3; TRBD1 agrees at 8 bases. Trimming took 4 bases from V and 4 from J; bases not matched to a gene: 3. The germline V gene has CDR1 SQVTM and CDR2 ANQGSEA. The CDR3 is 13 residues long.